These 10 T cell receptor beta chains originate from one sample sequenced in a study of blood T cell repertoires in COVID-19. Sequenced by immunoSEQ multiplex PCR; TCRdb stores in-frame clones only, minus some. The top ten clones hold roughly 18% of a sample with approximately 98,000 clones, about 80% of them seen once. Source material: peripheral blood. The receptor source for this set is a man older than 75 with acute or convalescent COVID-19.

The chain employs TRBV7-2 and TRBJ2-7, with TRBD1 matching over 8 bases. V was pared by 5 bases and J by 2 bases, with 5 bases of the junction left unmatched. CDR1 and CDR2 from the germline V gene are SGHTA and FQGNSA. The CDR3 has 14 amino acids. The CDR3 is CASSRDRGTYEQYF. DNA for the CDR3: TGTGCCAGCAGCCGCGACAGGGGTACCTACGAGCAGTACTTC.

The DNA for the CDR3 is TGTGCCAGCAGCTTAGTAGGGGCAAGGGGCAATCAGCCCCAGCATTTT. Translation gives CASSLVGARGNQPQHF. This chain uses TRBV7-8 with TRBJ1-5; a weak D match, TRBD1 (5 bases). V shed 1 base and J shed 2 bases, with 12 bases lying between them. The CDR3 length is 16 residues. From germline, CDR1 is SGHVS and CDR2 FQNEAQ.

This chain connects TRBV15 to TRBJ2-1; no firm D call. With 0 bases removed from V and 8 bases from J, the gap between germline ends came to 8 bases. This CDR3 is built from 13 residues. The germline V gene has CDR1 LNHNV and CDR2 YYDKDF (reference sequence). CDR3 sequence (DNA): TGTGCCACCAGCAGAGACCCAGTATATGAGCAGTTCTTC. Encoded protein: CATSRDPVYEQFF.

V gene TRBV30 combines with J gene TRBJ2-5, with 8 bases identical to TRBD1. J lost 3 bases, V lost 3 bases, and 9 bases had no gene match. CDR1 is GTSNPN and CDR2 is SVGIG in the germline V gene (reference sequence). The CDR3 runs 15 residues. In nucleotides, the CDR3 is TGTGCCTGGAGAGAAGGGACAGGAGGAGAAGAGACCCAGTACTTC. This codes for CAWREGTGGEETQYF.

This rearrangement joins TRBV19 to TRBJ1-1; no clear D gene. Trimming pared 6 bases from V and 6 bases from J, leaving 17 bases between. CDR1 LNHDA and CDR2 SQIVND come from the germline V gene (reference sequence). This CDR3 comprises 14 residues. The CDR3 loop is CASSREPTLSEAFF. CDR3 nucleotides: TGTGCCAGTAGCCGCGAACCAACCTTATCTGAAGCTTTCTTT. The variable domain in full, with the rest retrieved from reference TRBV19 and TRBJ1-1, is DGGITQSPKYLFRKEGQNVTLSCEQNLNHDAMYWYRQDPGQGLRLIYYSQIVNDFQKGDIAEGYSVSREKKESFPLTVTSAQKNPTAFYLCASSREPTLSEAFFGQGTRLTVV.

The genes are TRBV3-1 (or the pseudogene TRBV3-2) and TRBJ1-1, with 7 bases lining up with TRBD1. The germline CDR1 and CDR2 sequences are LGHDT and YNNKEL (reference sequence). V lost 1 base, J lost 5 bases, and 1 base stayed unmatched. CDR3 size: 13 residues. This CDR3 is CASSQAGGTEAFF. The CDR3 coding sequence is TGTGCCAGCAGCCAAGCAGGGGGGACTGAAGCTTTCTTT.

The rearrangement uses TRBV11-2 and TRBJ2-7, with D perhaps TRBD2 (5 bases). Trimming pared 1 base from V and 3 bases from J, leaving 7 bases between. Germline loops: CDR1 SGHAT, CDR2 FQNNGV. The CDR3 is 13 residues long. DNA of the CDR3: TGTGCCAGCAGCTTAGCGGGAAACTACGAGCAGTACTTC. This translates into CASSLAGNYEQYF.

The rearrangement uses TRBV3-1 (or the pseudogene TRBV3-2) and TRBJ2-2; 7 bases match TRBD2. Germline CDR1 reads LGHDT; CDR2 reads YNNKEL (reference sequence). The CDR3 loop spans 16 amino acids. The V segment lost 0 bases and the J segment 4 bases; nucleotides outside the gene matches: 5. The CDR3 DNA reads TGTGCCAGCAGCCAAGAAGCGGGGTCGGTCACCGGGGAGCTGTTTTTT. Residues: CASSQEAGSVTGELFF.

The V gene is TRBV5-6, the J gene TRBJ2-7, with TRBD1 matching 9 bases. After removal of 4 bases from V and 5 bases from J, the junction contained 13 bases not matched to a gene. The CDR3 extends over 16 amino acids. Germline V gene sequence: CDR1 SGHDT, CDR2 YYEEEE. The chain's CDR3 is CASSAKRDRVIHEQYF. The CDR3 nucleotides read TGTGCCAGCAGCGCGAAGAGGGACAGGGTCATCCACGAGCAGTACTTC.

This clone came up once. This CDR3 is CAWIAGLNYGYTF. As DNA, the CDR3 is TGTGCCTGGATCGCAGGCCTCAACTATGGCTACACCTTC. The chain joins TRBV30 to TRBJ1-2; no firm D call. Per germline, CDR1 GTSNPN and CDR2 SVGIG (reference sequence). V was clipped by 4 bases and J by 2 bases, with 11 bases between them. This CDR3 spans 13 amino acids.